This paragraph covers one TCR beta chain sequence. This entry belongs to a study of CD4+ T cells in melanoma. TCRdb keeps only in-frame clones here, not all; method: immunoSEQ multiplex PCR. The table shows 15,000 to 20,000 clones, with 81% occurring only once. The clonotype was recovered from a human donor with melanoma. The sample was cells from a culture (not recorded whether cultured in vitro).

The DNA of the CDR3 is TGTGCCAGCAGTGACCCCTCAAGGGGGAACCCCTACGAGCAGTACTTC. Translated, it gives CASSDPSRGNPYEQYF. The chain combines TRBV6-1 with TRBJ2-7; D may be TRBD1 (6 bases). Germline-derived CDR1 and CDR2 are MNHNS and SASEGT. Trimming removed 3 bases at V and 2 bases at J, with 17 bases between. This CDR3 contains 16 residues.